These 10 T cell receptor beta chains were sequenced from one sample in a study of blood T cells in healthy people across ages. For the second PCR, which ran for about 6 to 11 cycles, a sample-barcoded 5' primer and a J-beta primer mix were used. MiXCR, run by TCRdb on the 5' RACE reads, gives a single entry per CDR3 protein. This sample carries 1.4 million or so distinct CDR3 sequences, approximately 39% of them seen once, and the ten largest clones take approximately 4.1%. Source material: blood. All receptors come from a woman aged 18-29 years in good health.

In its sample, this clonotype was seen a few times. DNA for the CDR3: TGCAGCGTTGTATCGGCCCGTTACTCCTACGAGCAGTACTTC. This gives the protein CSVVSARYSYEQYF. The chain is built from TRBV29-1 and TRBJ2-7; D not certain. The V and J ends lost 4 bases and 0 bases respectively, with 13 bases between them. The CDR3 loop spans 14 amino acids. The germline V gene encodes CDR1 SQVTM and CDR2 ANQGSEA.

This sequence joins TRBV27 and TRBJ2-7; 8 bases are shared with TRBD2. This CDR3 contains 14 residues. V shed 6 bases, J shed 4 bases, and the junction held 8 bases outside the gene matches. CDR1 and CDR2 (germline): MNHEY, SMNVEV (reference sequence). CDR3 region: CASRISGVGYEQYF. The CDR3 bases are TGTGCCAGCAGAATTAGCGGGGTTGGTTACGAGCAGTACTTC.

This clonotype was seen more than once but under ten times. The chain carries TRBV6-6 and TRBJ2-3, with 8 nucleotides matching TRBD2. The CDR3 runs to 16 residues. CDR1 is MNHNY, CDR2 SVGAGI, per germline (reference sequence). Losses at the gene ends were 6 bases for V and 0 bases for J; bases not matched to a gene: 8. DNA for the CDR3: TGTGCCAGCAGCCCCCTTAGCGGGGTCAGCACAGATACGCAGTATTTT. This translates into CASSPLSGVSTDTQYF.

The CDR3 loop reads CASSFPDRGLSTDTQYF. The CDR3 DNA follows: TGTGCCAGCAGCTTTCCCGACAGGGGGCTTAGCACAGATACGCAGTATTTT. The gene calls are TRBV5-5 and TRBJ2-3, with 10 bases fitting TRBD1. The J segment lost 0 bases and the V segment lost 2 bases, leaving 6 bases of the junction unmatched. This CDR3 has 17 amino acids. Germline-derived CDR1 and CDR2 are SGHKS and YYEKEE (reference sequence).

In its sample, this clonotype was seen many times. This rearrangement joins TRBV29-1 to TRBJ2-1; 10 bases are a match to TRBD1. Germline CDR1 reads SQVTM; CDR2 reads ANQGSEA. V was pared by 7 bases and J by 2 bases, with 2 bases of the junction left unmatched. CDR3 length: 13 residues. CDR3 coding DNA: TGCAGCGGGGGACAGGGGCCCTACAATGAGCAGTTCTTC. Amino acids: CSGGQGPYNEQFF.

The chain recombines TRBV12-3 or TRBV12-4 with TRBJ2-4; 11 bases map to TRBD2. J was trimmed by 13 bases and V by 3 bases; bases with no gene match: 14. The CDR3 spans 16 residues. The CDR3 DNA sequence: TGTGCCAGCAGTTTCCCGACTAGCGGGATTTACAATGAGCAGTACTTC. This gives the protein CASSFPTSGIYNEQYF.

This clonotype was seen a few times. V gene TRBV6-5 combines with J gene TRBJ2-5; D possibly uses TRBD1 or TRBD2 (5 bases each). The ends were cut back, 6 bases at V and 9 bases at J, with 17 bases in the middle. The CDR3 has 13 residues. Germline loops: CDR1 MNHEY, CDR2 SVGAGI. CDR3 amino acids: CASRLGELGAQYF. In DNA, the CDR3 is TGTGCCAGCAGGCTAGGCGAGTTGGGGGCCCAGTACTTC.

This clonotype was detected only a few times. The chain uses TRBV20-1 and TRBJ2-4; 11 bases are a match to TRBD1. Near its end, the DNA agrees better with TRBJ2-7, so the J call may be wrong. Germline loops: CDR1 DFQATT, CDR2 SNEGSKA (reference sequence). The CDR3 has 14 amino acids. This CDR3 is CSAREGQGGHEQYF. CDR3 bases: TGCAGTGCTAGAGAGGGACAGGGGGGCCACGAGCAGTACTTC.

Only one count was recorded for this clonotype. Sequence at one end of the junction differs from germline and may be a read error. The genes are TRBV5-1 and TRBJ2-3; 9 nucleotides match TRBD1. Germline V CDR1 and CDR2: SGHRS, YFSETQ. The CDR3 has 16 amino acids. In DNA, the CDR3 is TGCGCCAGCAGCCTCACAGGGGGCGTGAGCACAGATGCGCAGTATTTT. This sequence encodes CASSLTGGVSTDAQYF.

The chain has TRBV20-1 and TRBJ2-1; the D is unclear. In germline, CDR1 is DFQATT, CDR2 SNEGSKA (reference sequence). V was cut by 0 bases and J by 6 bases, with 9 bases left in between. This CDR3 is 13 amino acids long. CDR3 loop: CSAREGPSNEQFF. For the CDR3, the DNA is TGCAGTGCTAGAGAGGGTCCTAGCAATGAGCAGTTCTTC.